Sequencing of this TCR beta chain was carried out in a study of tumor-infiltrating lymphocytes in oesophageal squamous cell carcinoma. This clonotype showed up many times. Germline CDR1 DFQATT, CDR2 SNEGSKA (reference sequence). The CDR3 is made up of 13 amino acids. TCRdb ran MiXCR on the PCR reads and lists one entry per CDR3 protein. The sample yields about 11,000 distinct CDR3 sequences, roughly half seen once. This clonotype was obtained from a female donor with esophageal squamous cell carcinoma. The chain has TRBV20-1 and TRBJ2-5; D could derive from TRBD1 or TRBD2 (5 bases each). The end of the DNA aligns better with TRBJ2-7, so the J call may be wrong. The sample consisted of esophageal tumor tissue. The CDR3 sequence is CSATGTIQDEQYF. The CDR3 region has the DNA TGCAGTGCTACCGGGACGATTCAGGACGAGCAGTACTTC.